This record covers a single T cell receptor (beta chain). V was pared by 3 bases and J by 2 bases, with 3 bases of the junction left unmatched. The CDR3 length is 15 residues. CDR1 and CDR2 (germline): SGHKS, YYEKEE (reference sequence). These data originate in a study of blood T cell repertoires in COVID-19. Produced via immunoSEQ multiplex PCR; TCRdb's table is partial and in-frame only. The sample gives around 140,000 clones, around 88% of which show up once; around 20% is in the top ten. Sequencing input: peripheral blood. The chain uses TRBV5-5 and TRBJ1-4; TRBD1 matches at 8 bases. The receptor's source is a man over 45 with active or convalescent COVID-19. The chain's CDR3 is CASSWNRGTNEKLFF. DNA for the CDR3: TGTGCCAGCAGCTGGAACAGGGGGACTAATGAAAAACTGTTTTTT.